This T cell receptor (beta chain) was sequenced during a study of CD4 and CD8 cells across lung adenocarcinoma regions. By sample share, this clonotype is medium-sized. There are 17 residues in the CDR3. V lost 0 bases and J 4 bases, leaving 16 bases between the germline ends. Germline loops: CDR1 MNHEY, CDR2 SVGAGI. Each CDR3 protein gets one entry after TCRdb re-called the PCR reads with MiXCR. This sample has 25,000 to 30,000 distinct CDR3 sequences, with around 53% found just once. The source of this sequence is a male donor with lung adenocarcinoma. The CD4 and CD8 labels of this study may be unreliable. The chain has TRBV6-5 and TRBJ2-1; TRBD2 might be the D (5 bases). The specimen sequenced was CD8+ T cells from the center of a lung tumor. CDR3 in DNA: TGTGCCAGCAGTTACTCGCCGGTGAGCGGTACTTACAATGAGCAGTTCTTC. This translates into CASSYSPVSGTYNEQFF.